This passage covers 14 T cell receptor beta chains from one sample sequenced in a study of long-term antiretroviral therapy in people with HIV. At survey level, the immunoSEQ assay was run in its v3.0 version. Using immunoSEQ multiplex PCR, the repertoire was profiled, and TCRdb retains in-frame clones only, with some absent. The profile shows roughly 19,000 clones, roughly 83% of them singletons. The sample consisted of unsorted PBMCs, taken 1.2 years after starting antiretroviral therapy. These receptors came from a woman in her thirties or forties with HIV.

The chain uses TRBV28 and TRBJ1-2, with 10 bases aligning to TRBD1. CDR3 size: 15 residues. Trimming cost V 9 bases and J 7 bases; bases outside gene matches: 14. Germline V gives CDR1 MDHEN, CDR2 SYDVKM. The CDR3 DNA sequence: TGTGCCAGTTTTGCTCAGGACAGGGGGATAGGTGGCTACACCTTC. Residues: CASFAQDRGIGGYTF.

The chain links TRBV29-1 to TRBJ1-1, with D tentatively TRBD1 (5 bases). Germline assignment: CDR1 SQVTM and CDR2 ANQGSEA. With 4 bases removed from V and 7 bases from J, the gap between germline ends came to 13 bases. CDR3 length equals 12 residues. The CDR3: CSVAPGGSEAFF. CDR3 in DNA: TGCAGCGTTGCCCCCGGGGGTAGTGAAGCTTTCTTT.

The chain has TRBV28 and TRBJ1-5; 7 bases fit TRBD1. CDR1 and CDR2 (germline): MDHEN, SYDVKM. The J segment lost 3 bases and the V segment lost 6 bases, leaving 14 bases of the junction unmatched. This CDR3 comprises 17 residues. DNA of the CDR3: TGTGCCAGCAGCCTAAACCACGGGACAGTATCCAATCAGCCCCAGCATTTT. Residues: CASSLNHGTVSNQPQHF.

This clone was recorded only once. This chain uses TRBV18 with TRBJ2-5; 7 bases match TRBD1. The germline V gene encodes CDR1 KGHSH and CDR2 LQKENI. The CDR3 has 13 amino acids. V gave up 6 bases and J gave up 3 bases; unmatched junction bases: 4. The CDR3 here is CASSPTGEETQYF. The CDR3 coding sequence is TGTGCCAGCTCCCCAACAGGGGAAGAGACCCAGTACTTC. Based on the CDR3 plus reference TRBV18 and TRBJ2-5, the full variable domain is NAGVMQNPRHLVRRRGQEARLRCSPMKGHSHVYWYRQLPEEGLKFMVYLQKENIIDESGMPKERFSAEFPKEGPSILRIQQVVRGDSAAYFCASSPTGEETQYFGPGTRLLVL.

This chain links TRBV6-5 with TRBJ2-1; TRBD2 aligns across 7 bases. There are 14 residues in the CDR3. V lost 5 bases to trimming and J lost 7 bases; unmatched junction nucleotides: 8. From germline, CDR1 is MNHEY and CDR2 SVGAGI. CDR3 nucleotide sequence: TGTGCCAGCAGTAATTGGGAGGGCTGGAATGAGCAGTTCTTC. As protein: CASSNWEGWNEQFF.

The DNA for the CDR3 is TGTGCCAGCAGTTCGAACACATGGACAGGGGGACCAGATACGCAGTATTTT. Translating gives CASSSNTWTGGPDTQYF. V is TRBV27 and J is TRBJ2-3; 10 bases agree with TRBD1. J was trimmed by 4 bases and V by 4 bases; bases with no gene match: 11. Germline-derived CDR1 and CDR2 are MNHEY and SMNVEV (reference sequence). This CDR3 is built from 17 residues.

The rearrangement uses TRBV7-3 and TRBJ2-1; TRBD2 is a possible D gene (5 bases). This CDR3 region has 11 residues. V was shortened by 5 bases and J by 7 bases, with 6 bases between the two germline ends. CDR1 and CDR2 (germline): SGHTA, FQGTGA. CDR3 amino acids: CASSPGNEQFF. CDR3 in DNA: TGTGCCAGCAGCCCGGGGAATGAGCAGTTCTTC.

Only one count was recorded for this clone. The chain has TRBV27 and TRBJ2-5; D remains ambiguous. The CDR3 has 11 amino acids. Between the trimmed V and J ends, which lost 3 bases and 8 bases, there was a span of 7 bases. Germline CDR1 and CDR2: MNHEY and SMNVEV (reference sequence). CDR3 amino acids: CASSFKFTQYF. DNA of the CDR3: TGTGCCAGCAGTTTTAAATTTACCCAGTACTTC.

The rearrangement uses TRBV19 and TRBJ2-2, with TRBD1 identical over 8 bases. With 3 bases clipped from V and 7 bases from J, the junction kept 4 bases outside the gene matches. This CDR3 comprises 14 residues. CDR1 and CDR2 from the germline V gene are LNHDA and SQIVND (reference sequence). The CDR3 spells CASSIRGRYGELFF. CDR3 nucleotide sequence: TGTGCCAGTAGTATCAGGGGGCGGTACGGGGAGCTGTTTTTT. Combining the CDR3 with reference TRBV19 and TRBJ2-2 gives the whole variable domain DGGITQSPKYLFRKEGQNVTLSCEQNLNHDAMYWYRQDPGQGLRLIYYSQIVNDFQKGDIAEGYSVSREKKESFPLTVTSAQKNPTAFYLCASSIRGRYGELFFGEGSRLTVL.

The chain links TRBV13 to TRBJ2-7; 7 bases map to TRBD2. From germline, CDR1 is PRHDT and CDR2 FYEKMQ (reference sequence). With 5 bases clipped from V and 4 bases from J, the junction kept 14 bases outside the gene matches. The CDR3 extends over 16 amino acids. In DNA form, the CDR3 reads TGTGCCAGCAGCGACACAGGCGGGAGTAGCGGGTACGAGCAGTACTTC. This translates into CASSDTGGSSGYEQYF.

This chain joins TRBV7-2 and TRBJ2-5; TRBD2 agrees at 10 bases. The germline gives CDR1 SGHTA, CDR2 FQGNSA. The CDR3 is 14 amino acids. Trimming cost V 2 bases and J 5 bases; bases outside gene matches: 2. The CDR3 DNA is TGTGCCAGCAGCTTACAAGCGGGGGGGGAGACCCAGTACTTC. Its protein is CASSLQAGGETQYF.

This rearrangement joins TRBV10-3 to TRBJ2-1, with a possible D match to TRBD2 (6 bases). The germline CDR1 and CDR2 sequences are ENHRY and SYGVKD. V was trimmed by 4 bases and J by 9 bases, leaving 10 bases between them. The CDR3 loop spans 12 amino acids. CDR3 amino acids: CAISGEVPEQFF. In DNA, the CDR3 is TGTGCCATCAGTGGGGAGGTCCCTGAGCAGTTCTTC.

The genes are TRBV11-3 and TRBJ2-1; 7 nucleotides match TRBD1. The CDR3 is 16 residues long. The ends lost 1 base at V and 3 bases at J; junction bases unmatched: 6. Germline V gene lookup returns CDR1 SGHNT and CDR2 YENEEA. CDR3 bases: TGTGCCAGCAGCTTAGTTGCCGGGACAGTCTACAATGAGCAGTTCTTC. Translating it yields CASSLVAGTVYNEQFF.

This chain joins TRBV6-5 and TRBJ2-5; 10 positions match TRBD2. The J segment lost 5 bases and the V segment lost 2 bases, leaving 5 bases of the junction unmatched. The CDR3 has 15 amino acids. Germline loops: CDR1 MNHEY, CDR2 SVGAGI. CDR3 amino acids: CASSYGLAGEETQYF. The CDR3 DNA reads as TGTGCCAGCAGTTACGGCCTAGCGGGAGAGGAGACCCAGTACTTC.